The 19 T cell receptor beta chains presented below share a single source sample, sequenced in a study of identical twins. TCRdb ran MiXCR on the 5' RACE reads and lists one entry per CDR3 protein. The sample records 450,000 or so distinct CDR3 sequences, approximately 14% being singletons. These data are also associated with another study on yellow fever vaccine responses in identical twins.

The sequenced sample consisted of CD4+ T cells sorted from blood. The receptors come from a young woman in good health.

This clonotype was detected once. Sequence at one end of the junction differs from germline and may be a read error. The chain is built from TRBV7-3 and TRBJ2-1; perhaps TRBD2 as D (5 bases). Germline lookup yields CDR1 SGHTA and CDR2 FQGTGA. This CDR3 region has 15 residues. In DNA, the CDR3 is TGTGCCAGCAGCGCCGACATTGGGAGAATCAATGAGCGGTTCTTC. Amino acids: CASSADIGRINERFF.

This clonotype showed up just a few times. The genes are TRBV20-1 and TRBJ2-2, with TRBD2 identical over 9 bases. The germline V gene has CDR1 DFQATT and CDR2 SNEGSKA (reference sequence). There are 17 residues in the CDR3. J gave up 7 bases and V 6 bases, and 18 bases lay outside the gene matches. CDR3 coding DNA: TGCAGTGCCCGCCCGCGGGTAGCGGGAGTGGTAGGCGGGGAGCTGTTTTTT. Protein: CSARPRVAGVVGGELFF.

This clonotype was seen only a few times. The chain uses TRBV29-1 and TRBJ2-2; D is undetermined. This CDR3 contains 11 residues. CDR1 is SQVTM and CDR2 is ANQGSEA in the germline V gene. Trimming stripped 3 bases from V and 7 bases from J, with 6 bases between. The CDR3 nucleotides are TGCAGCGTTGAGGTTCTCGGGGAGCTGTTTTTT. Protein sequence: CSVEVLGELFF.

V gene TRBV18 combines with J gene TRBJ2-4, with 9 bases lining up with TRBD2. V gave up 5 bases and J gave up 1 base; unmatched junction bases: 6. Germline V gene sequence: CDR1 KGHSH, CDR2 LQKENI. The CDR3 has 16 residues. The CDR3 loop is CASSTLAGAAKNIQYF. The CDR3 DNA follows: TGTGCCAGCTCAACATTAGCGGGAGCTGCCAAAAACATTCAGTACTTC. Based on the CDR3 plus reference TRBV18 and TRBJ2-4, the full variable domain is NAGVMQNPRHLVRRRGQEARLRCSPMKGHSHVYWYRQLPEEGLKFMVYLQKENIIDESGMPKERFSAEFPKEGPSILRIQQVVRGDSAAYFCASSTLAGAAKNIQYFGAGTRLSVL.

This clonotype turned up a few times. This rearrangement joins TRBV5-1 to TRBJ2-1; tentative D call: TRBD2 (6 bases). Trimming removed 0 bases from V and 0 bases from J, with 13 bases in between. The CDR3 consists of 17 residues. Germline V CDR1 and CDR2: SGHRS, YFSETQ. The CDR3 sequence: CASSLGLASSSYNEQFF. Here the CDR3 DNA reads TGCGCCAGCAGCTTGGGGCTAGCGTCCAGCTCCTACAATGAGCAGTTCTTC.

This rearrangement joins TRBV11-3 to TRBJ2-1, with D possibly being TRBD1 or TRBD2 (5 bases each). The V end was cut by 4 bases, the J end by 9 bases, with 16 bases between. CDR3 length equals 14 residues. Germline CDR1 is SGHNT and CDR2 is YENEEA. CDR3 nucleotide sequence: TGTGCCAGCAGCTCAAAAACCTCAGGGACTGAGCAGTTCTTC. It is translated as CASSSKTSGTEQFF.

This clonotype was observed a handful of times. The chain has TRBV5-6 and TRBJ2-3, with 9 positions matching TRBD1. The V and J ends lost 3 bases and 1 base, in that order; junction bases with no gene match: 9. The CDR3 extends over 17 amino acids. Germline CDR1 is SGHDT and CDR2 is YYEEEE. The DNA of the CDR3 is TGTGCCAGCAGCTACCTGGGCACAGGGGGCGGCACAGATACGCAGTATTTT. Encoded protein: CASSYLGTGGGTDTQYF.

This clonotype was recorded at least ten times. CDR3 coding DNA: TGCAGCGTTAGCAGGGGGGAAAACATTCAGTACTTC. Translated, it gives CSVSRGENIQYF. The chain couples TRBV29-1 to TRBJ2-4, with a tentative D call TRBD1 (7 bases). Germline CDR1 and CDR2: SQVTM and ANQGSEA. The CDR3 spans 12 residues. V was cut by 5 bases and J by 5 bases, with 10 bases left in between.

This clonotype was seen a few times. The chain carries TRBV5-1 and TRBJ2-3, with 8 bases fitting TRBD2. In germline, CDR1 is SGHRS, CDR2 YFSETQ. The CDR3 is made up of 16 amino acids. V lost 2 bases, J lost 0 bases, and 5 bases stayed unmatched. The CDR3 sequence is CASSFLAGWSTDTQYF. The CDR3 DNA follows: TGCGCCAGCAGCTTCTTAGCGGGATGGAGCACAGATACGCAGTATTTT.

V gene TRBV20-1 combines with J gene TRBJ2-3; unclear D gene. CDR3 length: 12 amino acids. V was clipped by 1 base and J by 6 bases, with 8 bases between them. The V gene's germline CDR1 is DFQATT and CDR2 SNEGSKA (reference sequence). The DNA of the CDR3 is TGCAGTGCTAGAGTACTTGGCGATACGCAGTATTTT. Protein sequence: CSARVLGDTQYF.

This clonotype was recorded many times. The chain carries TRBV6-1 and TRBJ1-5; maybe TRBD1 (5 bases). This CDR3 is built from 15 residues. Trimming removed 0 bases at V and 4 bases at J, with 10 bases between. Germline loops: CDR1 MNHNS, CDR2 SASEGT. CDR3 residues: CASSEARGGNQPQHF. CDR3 nucleotide sequence: TGTGCCAGCAGTGAAGCAAGGGGCGGTAATCAGCCCCAGCATTTT.

This clonotype was seen a handful of times. V gene TRBV7-9 combines with J gene TRBJ2-1, with 8 bases matching TRBD2. The J segment lost 3 bases and the V segment lost 2 bases, leaving 3 bases of the junction unmatched. Germline V lookup: CDR1 SEHNR, CDR2 FQNEAQ (reference sequence). This CDR3 is 15 amino acids long. CDR3 coding DNA: TGTGCCAGCAGCTTATTAGGGACTAGCTACAATGAGCAGTTCTTC. Translation: CASSLLGTSYNEQFF. Full variable domain (outside the CDR3, taken from reference TRBV7-9 and TRBJ2-1): DTGVSQNPRHKITKRGQNVTFRCDPISEHNRLYWYRQTLGQGPEFLTYFQNEAQLEKSRLLSDRFSAERPKGSFSTLEIQRTEQGDSAMYLCASSLLGTSYNEQFFGPGTRLTVL.

This clonotype was picked up a small number of times. The chain combines TRBV10-3 with TRBJ2-1; TRBD2 matches 8 bases. CDR1 and CDR2 from the germline V gene are ENHRY and SYGVKD. There are 18 residues in the CDR3. V shed 3 bases, J shed 1 base, and the junction held 11 bases outside the gene matches. This CDR3 reads CAISERSPGLVSYNEQFF. The DNA of the CDR3 is TGTGCCATCAGTGAAAGGTCGCCGGGACTAGTTTCCTACAATGAGCAGTTCTTC.

This chain joins TRBV7-9 and TRBJ1-1, with D unclear. V dropped 5 bases and J dropped 5 bases, with 9 bases sitting between them. The CDR3 has 12 residues. Germline loops: CDR1 SEHNR, CDR2 FQNEAQ (reference sequence). The CDR3 sequence is CASSTRSTEAFF. The CDR3 DNA is TGTGCCAGCAGCACTCGTTCGACTGAAGCTTTCTTT.

This clonotype was seen more than once but under ten times. V and J are TRBV5-1 and TRBJ2-7; a possible D gene is TRBD1 (6 bases). V was clipped by 0 bases and J by 3 bases, with 10 bases between them. This CDR3 contains 14 residues. Germline V gene sequence: CDR1 SGHRS, CDR2 YFSETQ. This CDR3 is CASSLAQTGYEQYF. CDR3 DNA sequence: TGCGCCAGCAGCTTGGCCCAGACAGGCTACGAGCAGTACTTC.

This clonotype came up a few times. The V and J genes are TRBV18 and TRBJ2-7, with D perhaps TRBD1 or TRBD2 (5 bases each). Germline V gives CDR1 KGHSH, CDR2 LQKENI. V lost 5 bases and J 6 bases, leaving 14 bases between the germline ends. This CDR3 has 13 amino acids. CDR3 residues: CASSSSRDGEQYF. CDR3 DNA: TGTGCCAGCTCATCTAGCCGGGACGGCGAGCAGTACTTC.

The chain combines TRBV4-2 with TRBJ2-3; 8 bases align to TRBD1. The CDR3 runs 17 residues. V shed 1 base and J 3 bases; nucleotides not matched to a gene: 9. In germline, CDR1 is LGHNA, CDR2 YNFKEQ. The CDR3, as DNA: TGTGCCAGCAGCCAAGCGACCCAGGGGGCTCGGACAGATACGCAGTATTTT. This codes for CASSQATQGARTDTQYF.

This clonotype was counted at least ten times. This chain connects TRBV6-1 to TRBJ1-3; weak D call: TRBD1 (6 bases). V lost 4 bases, J lost 2 bases, and 15 bases lay in between. Per the germline V gene, CDR1 is MNHNS and CDR2 is SASEGT. The CDR3 contains 16 residues. Written as DNA, the CDR3 is TGTGCCAGCAGTGCATTAGTTGCAGGGGCTGGAAACACCATATATTTT. It specifies CASSALVAGAGNTIYF.

The V and J genes are TRBV5-1 and TRBJ2-2; the match to TRBD1 covers 10 bases. Trimming took 2 bases from V and 7 from J; bases not matched to a gene: 5. This CDR3 spans 15 amino acids. Germline CDR1 and CDR2: SGHRS and YFSETQ. CDR3 region: CASSFDRGQNGELFF. In nucleotides, the CDR3 is TGCGCCAGCAGCTTTGACAGGGGGCAAAACGGGGAGCTGTTTTTT. The full variable domain, in which reference TRBV5-1 and TRBJ2-2 provide the parts outside the CDR3, is KAGVTQTPRYLIKTRGQQVTLSCSPISGHRSVSWYQQTPGQGLQFLFEYFSETQRNKGNFPGRFSGRQFSNSRSEMNVSTLELGDSALYLCASSFDRGQNGELFFGEGSRLTVL.